This TCR beta chain stems from a study of blood T cell repertoires in COVID-19. There are 13 residues in the CDR3. CDR1 and CDR2 from the germline V gene are SGHNT and YENEEA. Trimming stripped 3 bases from V and 8 bases from J, with 8 bases between. Authors' processing steps: Reference gene primers were amplified, and this amplification served to estimate nucleated cell counts. Generated by immunoSEQ multiplex PCR, the TCRdb table keeps only in-frame clones and is missing some. That table is the source of V, J and clone size, and D and trimming were worked out from the DNA. Of approximately 150,000 clones listed, 79% are singletons.

This chain connects TRBV11-3 to TRBJ1-6; no clear D gene. The clonotype comes from a woman aged 70-85 years in a cohort exposed to, infected with or recovered from COVID-19 (not recorded which). The sequenced sample was PBMCs or T cells enriched from blood (not recorded which). The CDR3, as DNA: TGTGCCAGCAGCTTGGAGCCTTATTCACCCCTCCACTTT. This encodes CASSLEPYSPLHF.